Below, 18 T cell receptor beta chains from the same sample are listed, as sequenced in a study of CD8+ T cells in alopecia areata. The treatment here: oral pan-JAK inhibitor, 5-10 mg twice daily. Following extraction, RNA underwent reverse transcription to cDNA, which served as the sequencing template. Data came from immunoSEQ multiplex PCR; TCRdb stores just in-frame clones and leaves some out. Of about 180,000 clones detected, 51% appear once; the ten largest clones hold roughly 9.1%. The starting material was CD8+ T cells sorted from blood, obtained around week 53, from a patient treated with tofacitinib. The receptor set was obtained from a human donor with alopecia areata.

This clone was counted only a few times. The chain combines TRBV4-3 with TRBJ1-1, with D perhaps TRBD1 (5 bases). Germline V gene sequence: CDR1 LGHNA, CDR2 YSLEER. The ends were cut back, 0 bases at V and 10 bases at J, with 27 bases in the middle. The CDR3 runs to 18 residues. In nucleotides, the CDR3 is TGCGCCAGCAGCCAAGACAATTCACTCGAAGACACCTGGAGGGGAGCTTTCTTT. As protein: CASSQDNSLEDTWRGAFF.

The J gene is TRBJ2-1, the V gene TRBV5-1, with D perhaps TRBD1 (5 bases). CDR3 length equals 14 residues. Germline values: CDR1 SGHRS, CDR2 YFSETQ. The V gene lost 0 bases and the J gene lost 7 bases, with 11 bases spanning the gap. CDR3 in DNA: TGCGCCAGCAGCTTGGGTGGGGCGTGGAATGAGCAGTTCTTC. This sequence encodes CASSLGGAWNEQFF. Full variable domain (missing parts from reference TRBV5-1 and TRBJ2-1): KAGVTQTPRYLIKTRGQQVTLSCSPISGHRSVSWYQQTPGQGLQFLFEYFSETQRNKGNFPGRFSGRQFSNSRSEMNVSTLELGDSALYLCASSLGGAWNEQFFGPGTRLTVL.

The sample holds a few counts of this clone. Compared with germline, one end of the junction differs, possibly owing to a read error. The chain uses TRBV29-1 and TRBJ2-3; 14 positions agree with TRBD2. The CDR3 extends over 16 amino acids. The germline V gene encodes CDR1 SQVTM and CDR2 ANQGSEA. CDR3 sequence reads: CSVEGTSGGDTDTQYF. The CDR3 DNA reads TGCAGCGTCGAAGGGACTAGCGGGGGAGACACAGATACGCAGTATTTT.

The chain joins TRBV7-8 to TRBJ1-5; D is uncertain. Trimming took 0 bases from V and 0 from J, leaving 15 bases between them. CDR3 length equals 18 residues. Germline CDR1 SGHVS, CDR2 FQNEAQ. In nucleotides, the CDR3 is TGTGCCAGCAGCTTAGCGCTTACTGGGGTAATTAGCAATCAGCCCCAGCATTTT. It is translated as CASSLALTGVISNQPQHF.

CDR3 region: CASSPVAANTGELFF. CDR3 DNA: TGTGCCAGCAGTCCCGTGGCAGCAAACACCGGGGAGCTGTTTTTT. The rearrangement links TRBV6-5 to TRBJ2-2, with D unclear. The CDR3 runs 15 residues. Germline CDR1 reads MNHEY; CDR2 reads SVGAGI. V gave up 5 bases and J gave up 2 bases, with 12 bases separating them.

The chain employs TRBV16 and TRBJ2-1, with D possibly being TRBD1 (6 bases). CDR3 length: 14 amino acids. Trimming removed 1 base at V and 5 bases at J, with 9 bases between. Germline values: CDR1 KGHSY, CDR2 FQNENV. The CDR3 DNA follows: TGTGCCAGCAGCCAATTAAGGACAGACAATGAGCAGTTCTTC. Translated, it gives CASSQLRTDNEQFF.

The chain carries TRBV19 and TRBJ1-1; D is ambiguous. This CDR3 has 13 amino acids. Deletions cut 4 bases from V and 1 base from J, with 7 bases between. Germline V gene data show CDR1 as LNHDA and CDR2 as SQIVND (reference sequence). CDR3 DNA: TGTGCCAGTAGTAGCACGAGGAACACTGAAGCTTTCTTT. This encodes CASSSTRNTEAFF.

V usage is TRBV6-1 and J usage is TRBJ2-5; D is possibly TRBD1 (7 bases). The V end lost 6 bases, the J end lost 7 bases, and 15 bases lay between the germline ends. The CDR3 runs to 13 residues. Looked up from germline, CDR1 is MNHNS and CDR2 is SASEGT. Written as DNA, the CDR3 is TGTGCCAGCAGATTGGACAGGCGGGGGACCCAGTACTTC. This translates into CASRLDRRGTQYF.

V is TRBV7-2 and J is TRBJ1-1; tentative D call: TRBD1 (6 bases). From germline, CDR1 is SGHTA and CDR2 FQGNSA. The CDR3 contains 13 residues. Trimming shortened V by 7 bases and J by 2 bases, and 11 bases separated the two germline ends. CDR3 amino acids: CASTLGGNTEAFF. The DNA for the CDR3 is TGTGCCAGCACCCTAGGGGGAAACACTGAAGCTTTCTTT.

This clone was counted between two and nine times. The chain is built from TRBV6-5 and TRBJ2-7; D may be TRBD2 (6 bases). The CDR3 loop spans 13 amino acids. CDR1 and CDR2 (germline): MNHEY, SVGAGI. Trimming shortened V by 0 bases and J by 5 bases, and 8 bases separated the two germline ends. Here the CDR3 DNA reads TGTGCCAGCAGTTACTCGGAGGGTAACGAGCAGTACTTC. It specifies CASSYSEGNEQYF.

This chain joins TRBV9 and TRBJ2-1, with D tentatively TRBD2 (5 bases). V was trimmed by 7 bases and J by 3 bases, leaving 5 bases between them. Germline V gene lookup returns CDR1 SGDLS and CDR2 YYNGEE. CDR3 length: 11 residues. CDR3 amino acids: CASGLYNEQFF. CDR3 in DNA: TGTGCCAGCGGACTCTACAATGAGCAGTTCTTC. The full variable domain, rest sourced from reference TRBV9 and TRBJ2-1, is DSGVTQTPKHLITATGQRVTLRCSPRSGDLSVYWYQQSLDQGLQFLIQYYNGEERAKGNILERFSAQQFPDLHSELNLSSLELGDSALYFCASGLYNEQFFGPGTRLTVL.

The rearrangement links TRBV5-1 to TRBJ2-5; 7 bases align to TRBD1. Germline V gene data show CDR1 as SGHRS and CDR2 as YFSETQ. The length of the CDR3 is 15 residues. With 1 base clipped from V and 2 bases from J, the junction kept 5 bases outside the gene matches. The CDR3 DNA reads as TGCGCCAGCAGCTTGCTCCGACAGGGACAAGAGACCCAGTACTTC. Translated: CASSLLRQGQETQYF.

The CDR3 protein is CSATANNEKLFF. CDR3 nucleotides: TGCAGCGCTACGGCTAATAATGAAAAACTGTTTTTT. The V gene is TRBV29-1, the J gene TRBJ1-4; D is undetermined. The CDR3 spans 12 residues. CDR1 is SQVTM, CDR2 ANQGSEA, per germline. Trimming cost V 7 bases and J 4 bases, with 10 bases left between them.

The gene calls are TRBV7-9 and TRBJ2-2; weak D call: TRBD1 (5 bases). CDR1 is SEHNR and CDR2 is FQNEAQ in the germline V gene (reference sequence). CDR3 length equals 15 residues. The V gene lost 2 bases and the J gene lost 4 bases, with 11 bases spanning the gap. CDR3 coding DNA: TGTGCCAGCAGCTTACCAGGGCGCCTCACCGGGGAGCTGTTTTTT. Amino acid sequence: CASSLPGRLTGELFF.

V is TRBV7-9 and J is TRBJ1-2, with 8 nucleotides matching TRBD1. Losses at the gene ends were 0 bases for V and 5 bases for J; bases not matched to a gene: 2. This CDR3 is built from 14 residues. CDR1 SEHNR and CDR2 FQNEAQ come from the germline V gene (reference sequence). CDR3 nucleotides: TGTGCCAGCAGCTTAGCGACAGGGGAGTATGGCTACACCTTC. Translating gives CASSLATGEYGYTF.

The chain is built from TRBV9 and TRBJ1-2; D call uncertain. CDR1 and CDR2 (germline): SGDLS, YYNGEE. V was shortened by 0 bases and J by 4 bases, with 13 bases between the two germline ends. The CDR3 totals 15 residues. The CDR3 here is CASSVAGTELYGYTF. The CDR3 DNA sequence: TGTGCCAGCAGCGTAGCTGGAACGGAACTCTATGGCTACACCTTC.

CDR3 loop: CASSDGGYEQYF. The CDR3 DNA is TGTGCCAGTAGTGATGGGGGTTACGAGCAGTACTTC. The chain combines TRBV19 with TRBJ2-7; D tentatively fits TRBD1 or TRBD2 (5 bases each). The CDR3 covers 12 residues. Trimming cost V 5 bases and J 4 bases, with 9 bases left between them. Germline lookup yields CDR1 LNHDA and CDR2 SQIVND (reference sequence).

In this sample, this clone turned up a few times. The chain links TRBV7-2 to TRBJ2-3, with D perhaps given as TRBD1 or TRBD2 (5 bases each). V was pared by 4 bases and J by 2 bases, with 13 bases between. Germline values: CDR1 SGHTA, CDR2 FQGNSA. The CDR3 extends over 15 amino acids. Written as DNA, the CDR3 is TGTGCCAGCAGCTCGGGACGGATGTTCACAGATACGCAGTATTTT. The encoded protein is CASSSGRMFTDTQYF.